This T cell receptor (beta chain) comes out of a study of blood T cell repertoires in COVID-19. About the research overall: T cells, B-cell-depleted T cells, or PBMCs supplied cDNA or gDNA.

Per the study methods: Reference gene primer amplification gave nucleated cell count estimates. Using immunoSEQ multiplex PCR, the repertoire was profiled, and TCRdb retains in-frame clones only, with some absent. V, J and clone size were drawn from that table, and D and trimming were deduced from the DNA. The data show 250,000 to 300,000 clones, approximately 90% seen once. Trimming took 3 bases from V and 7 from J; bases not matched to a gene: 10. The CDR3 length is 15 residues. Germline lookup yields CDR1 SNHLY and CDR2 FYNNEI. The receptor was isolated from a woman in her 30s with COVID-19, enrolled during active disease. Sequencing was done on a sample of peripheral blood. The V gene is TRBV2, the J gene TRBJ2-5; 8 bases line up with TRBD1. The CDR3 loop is CASSDRQGLTGTQYF. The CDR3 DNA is TGTGCCAGCAGTGACCGACAGGGGCTTACAGGGACCCAGTACTTC.